This is a list of T cell receptor beta chains from one sample in a study of patients and donors after allogeneic stem cell transplantation. TCRdb independently ran MiXCR on the RT-PCR reads; one entry per CDR3 protein. The profile shows about 400,000 distinct CDR3 sequences, roughly 17% of them singletons. Sequenced: blood, either unsorted or a sorted T cell fraction (not recorded which). All receptors come from a human donor who was either an allogeneic HSCT recipient or a stem cell or donor lymphocyte infusion donor (not recorded which). It is not recorded whose cells these are; they may come from a transplant donor. Each CDR3 is given with its conserved first and last residue. A D gene is named only where the DNA matches it firmly. Clone size is shown for a subset of rows, as once, few, many or a class of expanded clone.

d_gene,v_gene,j_gene,abundance,CDR3aa,CDR3nt
-,TRBV15,TRBJ2-5,-,CATSTEGSPTQYF,TGTGCCACCAGCACAGAGGGGAGTCCGACCCAGTACTTC
TRBD2,TRBV20-1,TRBJ2-5,few,CSASSGAQYF,TGCAGTGCGAGTAGCGGGGCCCAGTACTTC
-,TRBV12-3/TRBV12-4,TRBJ1-1,-,CASSTDLANTGTEAFF,TGTGCCAGCAGTACGGATTTAGCGAATACAGGCACTGAAGCTTTCTTT
-,TRBV4-3,TRBJ2-5,few,CASSQGRRAQETQYF,TGCGCCAGCAGCCAAGGGCGCCGAGCCCAAGAGACCCAGTACTTC
-,TRBV2,TRBJ2-1,many,CASSETASYNEQFF,TGTGCCAGCAGTGAAACGGCCTCCTACAATGAGCAGTTCTTC
-,TRBV20-1,TRBJ2-7,few,CSATARRRSYEQYF,TGCAGTGCTACGGCAAGGAGGCGCTCCTACGAGCAGTACTTC
-,TRBV24-1,TRBJ1-5,few,CATSDLGPGDQPQHF,TGTGCCACCAGTGATTTGGGCCCAGGGGATCAGCCCCAGCATTTT
TRBD1,TRBV29-1,TRBJ2-3,-,CSAPGQGADTQYF,TGCAGCGCCCCGGGACAGGGCGCAGATACGCAGTATTTT
TRBD1,TRBV7-2,TRBJ2-7,few,CASSDGRTGWVYEQYF,TGTGCCAGCAGCGACGGACGGACAGGTTGGGTCTACGAGCAGTACTTC
-,TRBV24-1,TRBJ2-2,-,CATSEVQQNTGELFF,TGTGCCACCAGTGAAGTACAGCAGAACACCGGGGAGCTGTTTTTT
TRBD2,TRBV7-9,TRBJ2-1,many,CASSLIGLAVNEQFF,TGTGCCAGCAGCTTAATAGGACTAGCGGTTAATGAGCAGTTCTTC
-,TRBV29-1,TRBJ1-1,-,CSVPGPGMNTEAFF,TGCAGCGTGCCGGGACCAGGAATGAACACTGAAGCTTTCTTT
TRBD1,TRBV5-1,TRBJ2-7,many,CASSLLDRARLVYEQYF,TGCGCCAGCAGCTTGCTGGACAGGGCTAGGCTAGTCTACGAGCAGTACTTC
-,TRBV24-1,TRBJ2-7,many,CATSSRDTAYEQYF,TGTGCCACCAGCTCTCGGGACACAGCCTACGAGCAGTACTTC
TRBD2,TRBV9,TRBJ2-5,few,CASSVGLAEAQETQYF,TGTGCCAGCAGCGTAGGGCTAGCGGAGGCCCAAGAGACCCAGTACTTC
-,TRBV5-1,TRBJ1-1,many,CASSWTTWITEAFF,TGCGCCAGCAGCTGGACGACATGGATCACTGAAGCTTTCTTT
-,TRBV9,TRBJ1-2,-,CASSVGTLRGTGYTF,TGTGCCAGCAGCGTCGGGACCCTTCGGGGAACTGGCTACACCTTC
-,TRBV5-5,TRBJ2-3,few,CASSLWGDRRDTQYF,TGTGCCAGCAGCTTGTGGGGGGATCGCAGGGATACGCAGTATTTT
TRBD1,TRBV6-2/TRBV6-3,TRBJ1-1,-,CASSYLRRQGFDTEAFF,TGTGCCAGCAGTTACCTAAGACGACAGGGTTTCGACACTGAAGCTTTCTTT
-,TRBV6-1,TRBJ1-1,few,CASRRTELSTRNTEAFF,TGTGCCAGCAGACGGACCGAACTCTCGACTAGGAACACTGAAGCTTTCTTT
TRBD1,TRBV20-1,TRBJ2-7,-,CSARLNRGWVSEQYF,TGCAGTGCTAGATTAAACAGGGGGTGGGTCTCCGAGCAGTACTTC
-,TRBV5-1,TRBJ2-6,few,CASSLVYRTSGANVLTF,TGCGCCAGCAGCTTGGTATATCGGACCTCTGGGGCCAACGTCCTGACTTTC
TRBD2,TRBV7-8,TRBJ2-7,few,CASSPGTRTYEQYF,TGTGCCAGCAGCCCCGGGACTAGGACGTACGAGCAGTACTTC
TRBD1,TRBV15,TRBJ1-3,few,CATSRTGDSGNTIYF,TGTGCCACCAGCAGAACAGGGGACTCTGGAAACACCATATATTTT
-,TRBV9,TRBJ2-6,few,CASSVEVWVAGANVLTF,TGTGCCAGCAGCGTAGAAGTCTGGGTGGCTGGGGCCAACGTCCTGACTTTC
-,TRBV9,TRBJ2-2,many,CASSGGLTGELFF,TGTGCCAGCAGCGGTGGTTTAACCGGGGAGCTGTTTTTT
-,TRBV20-1,TRBJ2-2,-,CSASLVGELFF,TGCAGTGCTAGTCTTGTCGGGGAGCTGTTTTTT
TRBD1,TRBV27,TRBJ1-1,many,CASHRGLGMNTEAFF,TGTGCCAGCCACAGGGGACTAGGGATGAACACTGAAGCTTTCTTT
-,TRBV29-1,TRBJ2-5,-,CSVDGAGRRETQYF,TGCAGCGTTGATGGGGCGGGGCGCAGGGAGACCCAGTACTTC
-,TRBV25-1,TRBJ2-5,many,CASSGPKETQYF,TGTGCCAGCAGTGGGCCAAAGGAGACCCAGTACTTC
TRBD2,TRBV20-1,TRBJ2-3,-,CSARTSGRAFTDTQYF,TGCAGTGCTAGGACTAGCGGGAGGGCCTTCACAGATACGCAGTATTTT
TRBD2,TRBV20-1,TRBJ2-5,few,CSAIVSGSQETQYF,TGCAGTGCAATCGTGAGCGGGAGTCAAGAGACCCAGTACTTC
TRBD1,TRBV20-1,TRBJ2-1,many,CSARRQGDPYNEQFF,TGCAGTGCTAGGCGACAGGGAGATCCCTACAATGAGCAGTTCTTC
-,TRBV5-1,TRBJ1-2,few,CASTTGSWRDYGYTF,TGCGCCAGCACTACCGGTAGTTGGAGGGACTATGGCTACACCTTC
-,TRBV28,TRBJ1-1,-,CASSLLGSGTEAFF,TGTGCCAGCAGTTTGTTGGGGTCAGGCACTGAAGCTTTCTTT
-,TRBV4-2,TRBJ2-7,-,CASSLKQAYSYEQYF,TGTGCCAGCAGCCTGAAACAGGCGTACTCCTACGAGCAGTACTTC
-,TRBV5-6,TRBJ1-3,many,CASSFGRAGNTIYF,TGTGCCAGCAGCTTCGGCAGGGCTGGAAACACCATATATTTT
TRBD2,TRBV6-1,TRBJ2-3,-,CASSALAGVPDTQYF,TGTGCCAGCAGTGCCCTAGCGGGAGTTCCAGATACGCAGTATTTT
TRBD2,TRBV6-1,TRBJ2-7,few,CASKGLADYEQYF,TGTGCCAGCAAAGGGCTAGCGGACTACGAGCAGTACTTC
TRBD1,TRBV18,TRBJ2-7,few,CASSPTGKGSYEQYF,TGTGCCAGCTCCCCGACAGGGAAAGGGTCCTACGAGCAGTACTTC
-,TRBV7-9,TRBJ2-1,few,CASSLSPVPNEQFF,TGTGCCAGCAGCTTGTCCCCAGTTCCCAATGAGCAGTTCTTC
-,TRBV10-3,TRBJ2-1,-,CAISEPGTPLYNEQFF,TGTGCCATCAGTGAGCCAGGGACTCCCCTCTACAATGAGCAGTTCTTC
TRBD2,TRBV27,TRBJ2-7,-,CASSPGTSETSYEQYF,TGTGCCAGCAGTCCCGGGACTAGCGAGACCTCCTACGAGCAGTACTTC
TRBD1,TRBV4-2,TRBJ1-2,few,CASSYQPGTEYGYTF,TGTGCCAGCAGCTATCAACCCGGGACAGAGTATGGCTACACCTTC
TRBD2,TRBV20-1,TRBJ2-5,-,CSARDVGEREVQETQYF,TGCAGTGCTAGAGATGTGGGAGAGCGGGAGGTCCAAGAGACCCAGTACTTC
-,TRBV29-1,TRBJ2-2,many,CSFGGPNTGELFF,TGCAGCTTCGGAGGGCCGAACACCGGGGAGCTGTTTTTT
TRBD1,TRBV20-1,TRBJ2-2,-,CSARYPGQGNTGELFF,TGCAGTGCTAGATACCCGGGACAGGGGAACACCGGGGAGCTGTTTTTT
TRBD2,TRBV5-5,TRBJ2-5,few,CASSRRGTSGRGQETQYF,TGTGCCAGCAGCCGCCGGGGGACTAGCGGGAGGGGGCAAGAGACCCAGTACTTC
-,TRBV25-1,TRBJ2-7,-,CASHSGAAAYEQYF,TGTGCCAGCCACTCCGGGGCGGCGGCCTACGAGCAGTACTTC
-,TRBV30,TRBJ2-7,-,CAWSVPPGTWDEQYF,TGTGCCTGGAGTGTACCGCCCGGGACCTGGGACGAGCAGTACTTC
-,TRBV6-5,TRBJ1-2,-,CASSYGPAYYGYTF,TGTGCCAGCAGTTACGGACCAGCATACTATGGCTACACCTTC
TRBD2,TRBV6-5,TRBJ2-5,-,CASSYTGGGYQETQYF,TGTGCCAGCAGTTACACAGGCGGGGGTTACCAAGAGACCCAGTACTTC